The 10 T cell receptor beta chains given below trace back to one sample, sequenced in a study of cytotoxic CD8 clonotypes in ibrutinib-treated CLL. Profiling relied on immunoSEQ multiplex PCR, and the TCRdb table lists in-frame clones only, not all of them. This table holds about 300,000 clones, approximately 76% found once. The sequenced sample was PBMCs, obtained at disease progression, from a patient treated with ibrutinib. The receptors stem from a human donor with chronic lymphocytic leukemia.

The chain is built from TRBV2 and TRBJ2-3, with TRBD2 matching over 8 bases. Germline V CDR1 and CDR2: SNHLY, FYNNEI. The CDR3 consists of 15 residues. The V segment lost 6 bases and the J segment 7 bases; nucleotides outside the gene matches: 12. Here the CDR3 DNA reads TGTGCCAGCAGGCCTAGGGCGGGGGGTTGGAATACGCAGTATTTT. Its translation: CASRPRAGGWNTQYF.

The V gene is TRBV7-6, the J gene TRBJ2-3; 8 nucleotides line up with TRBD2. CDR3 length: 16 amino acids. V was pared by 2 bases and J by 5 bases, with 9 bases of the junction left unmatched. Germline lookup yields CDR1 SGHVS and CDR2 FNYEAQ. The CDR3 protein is CASSLFFSGAVDTQYF. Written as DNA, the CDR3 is TGTGCCAGCAGCTTATTTTTTAGCGGGGCGGTAGATACGCAGTATTTT. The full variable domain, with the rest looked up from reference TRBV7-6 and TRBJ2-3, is GAGVSQSPRYKVTKRGQDVALRCDPISGHVSLYWYRQALGQGPEFLTYFNYEAQQDKSGLPNDRFSAERPEGSISTLTIQRTEQRDSAMYRCASSLFFSGAVDTQYFGPGTRLTVL.

In nucleotides, the CDR3 is TGTGCCAGCAGCCTCCCGGGACTAGCGGGGCGCTCTGGGGCCAACGTCCTGACTTTC. This codes for CASSLPGLAGRSGANVLTF. This rearrangement joins TRBV11-2 to TRBJ2-6; 13 bases match TRBD2. This CDR3 has 19 residues. With 5 bases clipped from V and 0 bases from J, the junction kept 7 bases outside the gene matches. The germline V gene has CDR1 SGHAT and CDR2 FQNNGV.

This chain's CDR3 is CASSSNRGETQYF. The CDR3 DNA reads as TGTGCCAGCAGCTCGAACAGGGGAGAGACCCAGTACTTC. The chain links TRBV7-3 to TRBJ2-5, with TRBD1 matching over 7 bases. Trimming took 4 bases from V and 4 from J; bases not matched to a gene: 3. The CDR3 is 13 residues long. CDR1 SGHTA and CDR2 FQGTGA come from the germline V gene.

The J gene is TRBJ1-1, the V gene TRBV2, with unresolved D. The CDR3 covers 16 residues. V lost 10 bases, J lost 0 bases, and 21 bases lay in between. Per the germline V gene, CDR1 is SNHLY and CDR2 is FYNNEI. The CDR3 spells CATRRPRRGLNTEAFF. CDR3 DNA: TGTGCCACAAGACGTCCTCGTCGGGGATTGAACACTGAAGCTTTCTTT.

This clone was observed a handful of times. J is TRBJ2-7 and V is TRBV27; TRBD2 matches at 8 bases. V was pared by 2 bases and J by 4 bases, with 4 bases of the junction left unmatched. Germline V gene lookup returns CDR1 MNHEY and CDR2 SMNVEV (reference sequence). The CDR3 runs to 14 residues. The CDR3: CASSLAGGDYEQYF. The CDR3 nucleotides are TGTGCCAGCAGTTTAGCGGGAGGCGATTACGAGCAGTACTTC.

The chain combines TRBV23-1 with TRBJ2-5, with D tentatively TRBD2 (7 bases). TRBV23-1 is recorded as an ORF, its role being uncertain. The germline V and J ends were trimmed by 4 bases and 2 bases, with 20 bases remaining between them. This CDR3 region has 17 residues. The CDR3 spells CASSPHGGEGGQETQYF. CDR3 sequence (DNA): TGCGCCAGCAGTCCCCATGGCGGGGAGGGGGGGCAAGAGACCCAGTACTTC.

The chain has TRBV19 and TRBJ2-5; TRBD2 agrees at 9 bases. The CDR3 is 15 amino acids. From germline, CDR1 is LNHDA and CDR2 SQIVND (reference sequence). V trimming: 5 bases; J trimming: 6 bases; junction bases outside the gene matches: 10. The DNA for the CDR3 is TGTGCCAGTAGTGATTTTCCGGGACTAGCCAAGACCCAGTACTTC. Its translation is CASSDFPGLAKTQYF.

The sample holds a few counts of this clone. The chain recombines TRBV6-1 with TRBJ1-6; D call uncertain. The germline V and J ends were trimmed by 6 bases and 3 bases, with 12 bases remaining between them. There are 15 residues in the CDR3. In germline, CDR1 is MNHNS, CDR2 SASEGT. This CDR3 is CASRGRTYYNSPLHF. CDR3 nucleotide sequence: TGTGCCAGCAGAGGTAGGACGTACTATAATTCACCCCTCCACTTT.

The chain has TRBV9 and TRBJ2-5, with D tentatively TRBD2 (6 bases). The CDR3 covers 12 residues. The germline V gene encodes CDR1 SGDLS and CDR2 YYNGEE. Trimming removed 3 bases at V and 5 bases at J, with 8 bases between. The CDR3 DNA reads TGTGCCAGCAGCGCGGGAGTGGAGACCCAGTACTTC. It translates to CASSAGVETQYF.